The rows below give T cell receptor beta chains drawn from one sample of a study of blood T cell repertoires in COVID-19. Generated by immunoSEQ multiplex PCR, the TCRdb table keeps only in-frame clones and is missing some. This sample yields approximately 390,000 clones, of which nearly 90% are seen a single time; roughly 2% belongs to the top ten. The material sequenced was PBMCs or T cells enriched from blood (not recorded which). The receptor source for this set is a middle-aged woman with acute COVID-19. Each CDR3 is given with its conserved first and last residue. The D gene is left open where the match is weak. Some rows have no size entry. The others give once, few or many, or a class for an expanded clone.

d_gene: TRBD1
abundance: .
j_gene: TRBJ2-7
v_gene: TRBV9
CDR3nt: TGTGCCAGCAGCGTCGGGGACAGGGGGTACGAGCAGTACTTC
CDR3aa: CASSVGDRGYEQYF

d_gene: TRBD1
abundance: once
j_gene: TRBJ2-5
v_gene: TRBV9
CDR3nt: TGTGCCAGCAGCGTTGGACAGGGACGGGGGGAGACCCAGTACTTC
CDR3aa: CASSVGQGRGETQYF

d_gene: .
abundance: few
j_gene: TRBJ2-2
v_gene: TRBV18
CDR3nt: TGTGCCAGCTCCTTTGGCGGATTCACCGGGGAGCTGTTTTTT
CDR3aa: CASSFGGFTGELFF

d_gene: .
abundance: .
j_gene: TRBJ2-7
v_gene: TRBV5-4
CDR3nt: TGTGCCAGCAGGACGGACCCGGGGAGCTACGAGCAGTACTTC
CDR3aa: CASRTDPGSYEQYF

d_gene: .
abundance: .
j_gene: TRBJ2-1
v_gene: TRBV19
CDR3nt: TGTGCCAGTAGTATAGACGCCTTACAGGGAAGGGGCAATGAGCAGTTCTTC
CDR3aa: CASSIDALQGRGNEQFF

d_gene: TRBD2
abundance: .
j_gene: TRBJ2-1
v_gene: TRBV5-5
CDR3nt: TGTGCCAGCAGCTTGAGGGCTAGCGGGGGGGCCTACAATGAGCAGTTCTTC
CDR3aa: CASSLRASGGAYNEQFF

d_gene: TRBD1
abundance: once
j_gene: TRBJ1-1
v_gene: TRBV2
CDR3nt: TGTGCCAGCAGTGAATCGGGACAGGGAAGTACTGAAGCTTTCTTT
CDR3aa: CASSESGQGSTEAFF

d_gene: .
abundance: .
j_gene: TRBJ1-1
v_gene: TRBV2
CDR3nt: TGTGCCAGCAGTGAAGCCGACAGGACCGAAGCTTTCTTT
CDR3aa: CASSEADRTEAFF

d_gene: .
abundance: few
j_gene: TRBJ1-5
v_gene: TRBV18
CDR3nt: TGTGCCAGCTCACCACCAGGAGACGGGGGGACGGGCAATCAGCCCCAGCATTTT
CDR3aa: CASSPPGDGGTGNQPQHF

d_gene: .
abundance: .
j_gene: TRBJ1-2
v_gene: TRBV7-9
CDR3nt: TGTGCCAGCAGCTTTGATAGCTATGGCTACACCTTC
CDR3aa: CASSFDSYGYTF

d_gene: .
abundance: .
j_gene: TRBJ1-2
v_gene: TRBV2
CDR3nt: TGTGCCAGCAGTGCGACAGGACTGAACTATGGCTACACCTTC
CDR3aa: CASSATGLNYGYTF

d_gene: TRBD1
abundance: .
j_gene: TRBJ1-2
v_gene: TRBV30
CDR3nt: TGTGCCTGGAGTGTTGGGAACAGGGGAGGAGGCTACACCTTC
CDR3aa: CAWSVGNRGGGYTF

d_gene: TRBD2
abundance: .
j_gene: TRBJ2-5
v_gene: TRBV3-1/TRBV3-2
CDR3nt: TGTGCCAGCAGCCTCGGGACTAGCGGGGGCGCTCAAGAGACCCAGTACTTC
CDR3aa: CASSLGTSGGAQETQYF

d_gene: TRBD2
abundance: .
j_gene: TRBJ2-2
v_gene: TRBV2
CDR3nt: TGTGCCAGCAGTTGGACTAGGGGCGGGGAGCTGTTTTTT
CDR3aa: CASSWTRGGELFF

d_gene: .
abundance: few
j_gene: TRBJ1-3
v_gene: TRBV27
CDR3nt: TGTGCCAGCAGTAGCCCTCTCAAGGACTTTGGAAACACCATATATTTT
CDR3aa: CASSSPLKDFGNTIYF

d_gene: .
abundance: .
j_gene: TRBJ1-6
v_gene: TRBV19
CDR3nt: TGTGCCAGTAGTATCTCCTTCGCAGGGCAATCACCCCTCCACTTT
CDR3aa: CASSISFAGQSPLHF

d_gene: .
abundance: .
j_gene: TRBJ2-7
v_gene: TRBV4-1
CDR3nt: TGCGCCAGCAGCCAAGGTTCTGAGAACTCCTACGAGCAGTACTTC
CDR3aa: CASSQGSENSYEQYF

d_gene: .
abundance: .
j_gene: TRBJ1-4
v_gene: TRBV5-6
CDR3nt: TGTGCCAGCAGCTTCGCGGGGCTCGGTGAAAAACTGTTTTTT
CDR3aa: CASSFAGLGEKLFF

d_gene: TRBD1
abundance: .
j_gene: TRBJ1-3
v_gene: TRBV19
CDR3nt: TGTGCCAGTATCACCGCGGGACAGGGGGCGAAAGGAAACACCATATATTTT
CDR3aa: CASITAGQGAKGNTIYF

d_gene: TRBD1
abundance: .
j_gene: TRBJ1-2
v_gene: TRBV19
CDR3nt: TGTGCCAGTAGTTTCCGGGACAGGGTTAACTATGGCTACACCTTC
CDR3aa: CASSFRDRVNYGYTF

d_gene: TRBD1
abundance: .
j_gene: TRBJ1-1
v_gene: TRBV29-1
CDR3nt: TGCAGCGCCCACGGACAGGGAAGCACTGAAGCTTTCTTT
CDR3aa: CSAHGQGSTEAFF

d_gene: TRBD1
abundance: once
j_gene: TRBJ2-4
v_gene: TRBV15
CDR3nt: TGTGCCACCAGCAGACGCGGGGACAGGGTAATCAAAAACATTCAGTACTTC
CDR3aa: CATSRRGDRVIKNIQYF

d_gene: .
abundance: .
j_gene: TRBJ1-1
v_gene: TRBV6-4
CDR3nt: TGTGCCAGCACTTATACTGAGCTCACTGAAGCTTTCTTT
CDR3aa: CASTYTELTEAFF

d_gene: TRBD1
abundance: .
j_gene: TRBJ1-6
v_gene: TRBV19
CDR3nt: TGTGCCAGTAGTATCCAGGGGGATAATTCACCCCTCCACTTT
CDR3aa: CASSIQGDNSPLHF

d_gene: TRBD1
abundance: once
j_gene: TRBJ1-2
v_gene: TRBV2
CDR3nt: TGTGCCAGCAGGGGGGACAGGGTTGGCTATGGCTACACCTTC
CDR3aa: CASRGDRVGYGYTF

d_gene: TRBD1
abundance: .
j_gene: TRBJ1-3
v_gene: TRBV3-1/TRBV3-2
CDR3nt: TGTGCCAGCAGCCAAAGACCGGGACAGGGAAACACCATATATTTT
CDR3aa: CASSQRPGQGNTIYF

d_gene: TRBD1
abundance: .
j_gene: TRBJ1-2
v_gene: TRBV19
CDR3nt: TGTGCCAGTAGCGAAACAGGGGGAGCTAACTATGGCTACACCTTC
CDR3aa: CASSETGGANYGYTF

d_gene: TRBD2
abundance: .
j_gene: TRBJ2-3
v_gene: TRBV9
CDR3nt: TGTGCCAGCAGCGTAGTGGCGGGGGGGCCGGGGACGCAGTATTTT
CDR3aa: CASSVVAGGPGTQYF

d_gene: .
abundance: once
j_gene: TRBJ1-2
v_gene: TRBV30
CDR3nt: TGTGCCTGGAGTGAGGAGCCAGGGGAAGTGGCTGGCTACACCTTC
CDR3aa: CAWSEEPGEVAGYTF

d_gene: .
abundance: .
j_gene: TRBJ2-3
v_gene: TRBV3-1/TRBV3-2
CDR3nt: TGTGCCAGCAGCCCTCAGGGCAGCACAGATACGCAGTATTTT
CDR3aa: CASSPQGSTDTQYF

d_gene: TRBD1
abundance: .
j_gene: TRBJ1-5
v_gene: TRBV19
CDR3nt: TGTGCCACTACCGCCGGGACAGGGGTTCAGCCCCAGCATTTT
CDR3aa: CATTAGTGVQPQHF

d_gene: .
abundance: .
j_gene: TRBJ2-5
v_gene: TRBV25-1
CDR3nt: TGTGCCAGCAGTCCTCTGGGCGGGCATAAAGAGACCCAGTACTTC
CDR3aa: CASSPLGGHKETQYF

d_gene: .
abundance: .
j_gene: TRBJ1-2
v_gene: TRBV30
CDR3nt: TGTGCCTGGAGTGTTCAGGGCGGTGGCTACACCTTC
CDR3aa: CAWSVQGGGYTF

d_gene: TRBD2
abundance: .
j_gene: TRBJ2-2
v_gene: TRBV7-9
CDR3nt: TGTGCCAGCAGCCCCCGTCTAGCGGCTAACACCGGGGAGCTGTTTTTT
CDR3aa: CASSPRLAANTGELFF

d_gene: TRBD1
abundance: .
j_gene: TRBJ2-7
v_gene: TRBV19
CDR3nt: TGTGCCAGTAGCCTGGGACAGGGAGAGGGCGAGCAGTACTTC
CDR3aa: CASSLGQGEGEQYF

d_gene: TRBD1
abundance: .
j_gene: TRBJ2-7
v_gene: TRBV5-1
CDR3nt: TGCGCCAGCAGCGTTGGGACAGTTAACCCCTACGAGCAGTACTTC
CDR3aa: CASSVGTVNPYEQYF

d_gene: .
abundance: once
j_gene: TRBJ2-2
v_gene: TRBV24-1
CDR3nt: TGTGCCACCAGTGAAGCCACCGGGGAGCTGTTTTTT
CDR3aa: CATSEATGELFF

d_gene: .
abundance: .
j_gene: TRBJ2-3
v_gene: TRBV29-1
CDR3nt: TGCAGCGTTTGCGTGGTTGACACGGTCACAGATACGCAGTATTTT
CDR3aa: CSVCVVDTVTDTQYF

d_gene: TRBD1
abundance: .
j_gene: TRBJ1-5
v_gene: TRBV19
CDR3nt: TGTGCCACTTTACCGGGACAGGGGAGAACGCAGCCCCAGCATTTT
CDR3aa: CATLPGQGRTQPQHF

d_gene: TRBD2
abundance: .
j_gene: TRBJ2-2
v_gene: TRBV5-1
CDR3nt: TGCGCCAGCAGCTTGGTATTCACTAGCGGGGTGTTCAGGGAGCTGTTTTTT
CDR3aa: CASSLVFTSGVFRELFF

d_gene: TRBD2
abundance: .
j_gene: TRBJ2-5
v_gene: TRBV18
CDR3nt: TGTGCCAGCTCACCACTCCGCAGCGGGGGGTTCAAAGAGACCCAGTACTTC
CDR3aa: CASSPLRSGGFKETQYF

d_gene: TRBD1
abundance: .
j_gene: TRBJ1-2
v_gene: TRBV7-2
CDR3nt: TGTGCCAGCAGACTCCCCCGACAGGGGGCCTATGGCTACACCTTC
CDR3aa: CASRLPRQGAYGYTF

d_gene: TRBD1
abundance: once
j_gene: TRBJ1-2
v_gene: TRBV15
CDR3nt: TGTGCCACCAGCAGAGAGGTGGGGACAGTACGCGATGGCTACACCTTC
CDR3aa: CATSREVGTVRDGYTF

d_gene: TRBD1
abundance: .
j_gene: TRBJ1-1
v_gene: TRBV29-1
CDR3nt: TGCAGCGCAGACAGGGTTGAAGCTTTCTTT
CDR3aa: CSADRVEAFF

d_gene: .
abundance: .
j_gene: TRBJ2-2
v_gene: TRBV11-2
CDR3nt: TGTGCCAGCAGCCCCCATGGGGGCCCAAACACCGGGGAGCTGTTTTTT
CDR3aa: CASSPHGGPNTGELFF

d_gene: .
abundance: .
j_gene: TRBJ2-7
v_gene: TRBV27
CDR3nt: TGTGCCAGCACTCCAGCCGGGACTCACGAGCAGTACTTC
CDR3aa: CASTPAGTHEQYF

d_gene: TRBD1
abundance: .
j_gene: TRBJ1-2
v_gene: TRBV5-4
CDR3nt: TGTGCCAGCAGCCGCACGACAGGGCCGGGGAACTATGGCTACACCTTC
CDR3aa: CASSRTTGPGNYGYTF

d_gene: .
abundance: .
j_gene: TRBJ2-7
v_gene: TRBV27
CDR3nt: TGTGCCAGCAGTTTTTTGGGGGCCAATTCCTACGAGCAGTACTTC
CDR3aa: CASSFLGANSYEQYF

d_gene: TRBD1
abundance: .
j_gene: TRBJ2-7
v_gene: TRBV29-1
CDR3nt: TGCAGCGTTGATCGGACAGGGGAGGGGGAGCAGTACTTC
CDR3aa: CSVDRTGEGEQYF

d_gene: TRBD1
abundance: .
j_gene: TRBJ1-2
v_gene: TRBV6-5
CDR3nt: TGTGCCAGCAGACTCACTAACAGGGGGATCGGCTACACCTTC
CDR3aa: CASRLTNRGIGYTF

d_gene: .
abundance: .
j_gene: TRBJ1-1
v_gene: TRBV6-1
CDR3nt: TGTGCCAGCAGTGAAGCAGGGGCGGGAACTGAAGCTTTCTTT
CDR3aa: CASSEAGAGTEAFF

d_gene: .
abundance: .
j_gene: TRBJ2-7
v_gene: TRBV7-9
CDR3nt: TGTGCCAGCAGCTTTGACATCGGATCCTACGAGCAGTACTTC
CDR3aa: CASSFDIGSYEQYF

d_gene: .
abundance: .
j_gene: TRBJ2-2
v_gene: TRBV20-1
CDR3nt: TGCAGTGCTAGTCGAGGCGCCACCGGGGAGCTGTTTTTT
CDR3aa: CSASRGATGELFF

d_gene: .
abundance: .
j_gene: TRBJ1-1
v_gene: TRBV3-1/TRBV3-2
CDR3nt: TGTGCCAGCAGCCAAGTGGCTCCGAACACTGAAGCTTTCTTT
CDR3aa: CASSQVAPNTEAFF

d_gene: TRBD2
abundance: .
j_gene: TRBJ2-3
v_gene: TRBV5-4
CDR3nt: TGTGCCAGCAGCTTGGGTGCGGGGGGGCCAGAAGATACGCAGTATTTT
CDR3aa: CASSLGAGGPEDTQYF

d_gene: .
abundance: .
j_gene: TRBJ1-6
v_gene: TRBV6-5
CDR3nt: TGTGCCAGCAGCAGACTTAATTCACCCCTCCACTTT
CDR3aa: CASSRLNSPLHF

d_gene: .
abundance: .
j_gene: TRBJ2-3
v_gene: TRBV6-6
CDR3nt: TGTGCCAGCAGTCCCCGGGGGATTGGGGGAGCTACAGATACGCAGTATTTT
CDR3aa: CASSPRGIGGATDTQYF